What follows is one T cell receptor (beta chain) and its context. Its specificity is unknown. The data stem from a study of vaccination effects on CD4 cells after COVID-19. General study results and limits: Infection-derived and vaccine-derived clones contracted markedly late after vaccination. In the study, convalescent patients were few, and early post-infection timepoints were absent.

Generated by immunoSEQ multiplex PCR, the TCRdb table keeps only in-frame clones and is missing some. The sample has about 43,000 clones, around three quarters seen once. ViraFEST used viral peptide pools to expand antigen-specific CD4+ T cells before sequencing. CD4+ T cell isolation took place after 10 days of culture. No vaccinee had earlier SARS-CoV-2 infection, and nucleocapsid antibodies were negative. The input for sequencing was CD4+ T cells from PBMCs cultured with SARS-CoV-2 spike peptides, taken before COVID-19 vaccination. The clonotype comes from a human donor who received a COVID-19 vaccine.

CDR3 region: CASNHDVRVYGYTF. The CDR3, as DNA: TGTGCCAGCAACCATGACGTCAGGGTTTATGGCTACACCTTC. The gene calls are TRBV5-5 and TRBJ1-2; a weak D match, TRBD1 (5 bases). The germline CDR1 and CDR2 sequences are SGHKS and YYEKEE (reference sequence). V lost 6 bases and J lost 5, with 17 bases in between. The CDR3 runs 14 residues.